A selection of T cell receptor beta chains follows, all from one sample in a study of blood T cell repertoires in COVID-19. Some clones are missing from TCRdb's copy, which holds only in-frame ones; the method was immunoSEQ multiplex PCR. The top ten hold about 8% of the sample, which has about 210,000 clones, roughly four fifths seen once. The specimen sequenced was peripheral blood. These receptors originate from a woman between 50 and 59 years old with active or convalescent COVID-19. The CDR3 runs from the conserved cysteine through the conserved F or W. The D gene is left open where the match is weak. Where a row states a size, it is once, few, many or the class of an expanded clone; other rows omit it.

V	size	D	J	CDR3	DNA
TRBV5-4	NA	TRBD2	TRBJ2-7	CASSLAGGSYEQYF	TGTGCCAGCAGCTTAGCGGGAGGGTCGTACGAGCAGTACTTC
TRBV2	NA	TRBD1	TRBJ2-6	CASSGDRAGANVLTF	TGTGCCAGCAGTGGCGACAGGGCTGGGGCCAACGTCCTGACTTTC
TRBV19	NA	NA	TRBJ2-1	CASSMGRNEQFF	TGTGCCAGTAGTATGGGGAGAAATGAGCAGTTCTTC
TRBV19	NA	NA	TRBJ2-3	CASPGGVSTDTQYF	TGTGCCAGCCCTGGCGGGGTGAGCACAGATACGCAGTATTTT
TRBV18	NA	NA	TRBJ1-2	CASSPGFNYGYTF	TGTGCCAGCTCACCCGGGTTTAACTATGGCTACACCTTC
TRBV6-2/TRBV6-3	NA	TRBD1	TRBJ2-3	CASSRGQGNTDTQYF	TGTGCCAGCAGCCGGGGACAGGGGAACACAGATACGCAGTATTTT
TRBV2	NA	NA	TRBJ1-5	CASSTARSQPQHF	TGTGCCAGCTCGACAGCTCGGAGTCAGCCCCAGCATTTT
TRBV11-2	few	NA	TRBJ1-1	CASSPRKNTEAFF	TGTGCCAGCAGCCCGCGGAAGAACACTGAAGCTTTCTTT
TRBV2	NA	NA	TRBJ2-1	CASSYSSGSEQFF	TGTGCCAGCAGCTACTCATCGGGGTCTGAGCAGTTCTTC
TRBV28	NA	TRBD1	TRBJ2-4	CASKGTGVKNIQYF	TGTGCCAGCAAGGGGACAGGGGTCAAAAACATTCAGTACTTC
TRBV6-1	NA	NA	TRBJ2-1	CASSEALRGLYNEQFF	TGTGCCAGCAGTGAAGCGCTTCGGGGTCTCTACAATGAGCAGTTCTTC
TRBV11-2	NA	NA	TRBJ1-4	CASSLIGQRNEKLFF	TGTGCCAGCAGCTTAATTGGACAGCGTAATGAAAAACTGTTTTTT
TRBV28	few	NA	TRBJ1-3	CATRPGAGNTIYF	TGTGCCACCAGGCCGGGAGCTGGAAACACCATATATTTT
TRBV9	NA	TRBD1	TRBJ1-1	CASRGGAGTEAFF	TGTGCCAGCAGAGGGGGCGCGGGGACTGAAGCTTTCTTT
TRBV27	NA	NA	TRBJ2-1	CASSGSEYNEQFF	TGTGCCAGCAGTGGTTCAGAATACAATGAGCAGTTCTTC
TRBV18	NA	NA	TRBJ1-4	CASSPQQDPYEKLFF	TGTGCCAGCTCACCACAACAGGACCCTTATGAAAAACTGTTTTTT
TRBV10-1	once	NA	TRBJ1-1	CASSTSVGGTEAFF	TGCGCCAGCAGCACGAGCGTAGGGGGCACTGAAGCTTTCTTT
TRBV27	NA	NA	TRBJ1-1	CASSFSRLNTEAFF	TGTGCCAGCAGTTTTTCCAGGTTGAACACTGAAGCTTTCTTT
TRBV28	NA	NA	TRBJ2-1	CASRSGPGRPPYNEQFF	TGTGCCAGCAGGAGTGGCCCCGGGAGACCTCCTTACAATGAGCAGTTCTTC
TRBV6-5	NA	NA	TRBJ1-6	CASISRAGNSPLHF	TGTGCCAGCATTAGTCGCGCGGGGAATTCACCCCTCCACTTT
TRBV7-6	NA	NA	TRBJ2-2	CASSPGVAGNTGELFF	TGTGCCAGCAGCCCGGGGGTAGCAGGGAATACCGGGGAGCTGTTTTTT
TRBV28	NA	NA	TRBJ1-3	CASSSHFSRNTIYF	TGTGCCAGCAGTTCCCACTTTTCTCGAAACACCATATATTTT
TRBV5-1	NA	TRBD2	TRBJ2-1	CASSLVTASGGYNEQFF	TGCGCCAGCAGCTTGGTAACCGCTAGCGGGGGCTACAATGAGCAGTTCTTC
TRBV19	NA	NA	TRBJ1-4	CASAQVGKLFF	TGTGCCAGTGCCCAGGTGGGAAAACTGTTTTTT
TRBV2	NA	TRBD1	TRBJ2-5	CASRNRGYQETQYF	TGTGCCAGCAGAAACAGGGGATACCAAGAGACCCAGTACTTC
TRBV7-9	once	TRBD1	TRBJ1-1	CASSFGDRKPFF	TGTGCCAGCAGCTTTGGGGACAGGAAACCTTTCTTT
TRBV3-1/TRBV3-2	NA	NA	TRBJ1-2	CASRTGQNGYTF	TGTGCCAGCAGGACCGGACAGAACGGCTACACCTTC
TRBV2	NA	NA	TRBJ2-1	CASRLAWRGQYEQFF	TGTGCCAGCAGATTGGCGTGGCGGGGGCAGTATGAGCAGTTCTTC
TRBV11-2	NA	NA	TRBJ2-7	CASSLRRGYEQYF	TGTGCCAGCAGCCTCCGCCGGGGCTACGAGCAGTACTTC
TRBV5-1	NA	NA	TRBJ1-2	CASSGTGLPINYGYTF	TGCGCCAGCAGTGGCACCGGACTACCTATTAACTATGGCTACACCTTC
TRBV19	NA	TRBD2	TRBJ2-5	CASSVPGLVGTQYF	TGTGCCAGTAGTGTCCCGGGACTAGTCGGGACCCAGTACTTC
TRBV2	NA	TRBD1	TRBJ1-2	CASRRGQEFGYTF	TGTGCCAGCAGAAGGGGACAGGAGTTTGGCTACACCTTC
TRBV19	NA	TRBD1	TRBJ1-1	CASSRVRGQEAFF	TGTGCCAGTAGTAGGGTAAGGGGGCAAGAAGCTTTCTTT
TRBV6-5	NA	NA	TRBJ2-3	CASNGGFTDTQYF	TGTGCCAGCAACGGCGGTTTCACAGATACGCAGTATTTT
TRBV11-2	NA	TRBD2	TRBJ2-3	CASSPPGTRGDTQYF	TGTGCCAGCAGCCCCCCTGGGACTAGAGGCGATACGCAGTATTTT
TRBV10-3	NA	NA	TRBJ1-6	CAISERGEDSPLHF	TGTGCCATCAGTGAAAGAGGGGAGGATTCACCCCTCCACTTT
TRBV10-1	NA	TRBD2	TRBJ2-7	CASSTSRLGTSGPDEQYF	TGCGCCAGCAGTACTTCCAGATTAGGGACTAGCGGGCCGGACGAGCAGTACTTC
TRBV2	NA	NA	TRBJ2-2	CASSERTTNTGELFF	TGTGCCAGCAGTGAGCGGACAACGAACACCGGGGAGCTGTTTTTT
TRBV5-1	NA	NA	TRBJ1-5	CASSLVPGGNQPQHF	TGCGCCAGCAGCTTGGTTCCCGGTGGCAATCAGCCCCAGCATTTT
TRBV7-2	NA	NA	TRBJ2-3	CASSSPGGSSTDTQYF	TGTGCCAGCAGCTCCCCTGGCGGATCTAGCACAGATACGCAGTATTTT
TRBV7-9	NA	TRBD1	TRBJ1-1	CASSTGQAEAFF	TGTGCCAGCAGCACCGGACAGGCTGAAGCTTTCTTT
TRBV7-4	NA	NA	TRBJ2-6	CASSCRDVRLSGANVLTF	TGTGCCAGCAGCTGCAGGGATGTGCGGCTCTCTGGGGCCAACGTCCTGACTTTC
TRBV11-2	NA	TRBD1	TRBJ1-1	CASSLDPLDRGAFF	TGTGCCAGCAGCTTAGACCCATTAGACAGGGGCGCTTTCTTT
TRBV6-5	NA	TRBD2	TRBJ2-3	CASSYLTGGAPDTQYF	TGTGCCAGCAGTTACCTCACCGGGGGGGCCCCAGATACGCAGTATTTT
TRBV6-5	NA	TRBD1	TRBJ2-3	CASRDRGLSTDTQYF	TGTGCCAGCAGAGACAGGGGGCTAAGCACAGATACGCAGTATTTT
TRBV24-1	NA	TRBD1	TRBJ2-5	CATSGQGASQETQYF	TGTGCCACCAGTGGACAGGGGGCCTCCCAAGAGACCCAGTACTTC
TRBV20-1	once	NA	TRBJ1-1	CSASMEPLRAEAFF	TGCAGTGCTAGTATGGAACCCCTGAGGGCTGAAGCTTTCTTT
TRBV6-5	NA	NA	TRBJ2-1	CASREQGADEQFF	TGTGCCAGCCGCGAACAAGGGGCCGATGAGCAGTTCTTC
TRBV2	once	NA	TRBJ1-2	CASSEQRYYGYTF	TGTGCCAGCAGTGAGCAGCGGTACTATGGCTACACCTTC
TRBV5-1	NA	TRBD1	TRBJ2-7	CASSGGQGSLNEQYF	TGCGCCAGCAGCGGAGGACAGGGTTCGCTTAACGAGCAGTACTTC
TRBV24-1	few	TRBD1	TRBJ1-5	CATSDGTGELPNQPQHF	TGTGCCACCAGTGATGGGACAGGTGAACTCCCCAATCAGCCCCAGCATTTT
TRBV24-1	NA	NA	TRBJ1-2	CATSDPRVGGFHGYTF	TGTGCCACCAGTGATCCCCGAGTCGGGGGGTTCCACGGCTACACCTTC
TRBV3-1/TRBV3-2	NA	TRBD1	TRBJ2-1	CASSRPGTGDNEQFF	TGTGCCAGCAGCCGACCCGGGACAGGGGACAATGAGCAGTTCTTC
TRBV29-1	NA	NA	TRBJ1-1	CSGGLMNTEAFF	TGCAGCGGCGGACTCATGAACACTGAAGCTTTCTTT
TRBV6-5	NA	NA	TRBJ1-1	CASSLGAPGTEAFF	TGTGCCAGCAGTCTGGGGGCCCCCGGGACTGAAGCTTTCTTT
TRBV7-3	NA	TRBD2	TRBJ2-5	CASSVGTSGRLGETQYF	TGTGCCAGCAGCGTCGGGACTAGCGGGAGGCTCGGAGAGACCCAGTACTTC
TRBV6-6	NA	NA	TRBJ1-1	CASSWGQLNTEAFF	TGTGCCAGCAGTTGGGGACAATTGAACACTGAAGCTTTCTTT